The sequence of this T cell receptor beta chain was determined in a study of T cells in Graves' hyperthyroidism and ophthalmopathy. Findings and limits, study-wide: The majority of expanded thyroid clonotypes above 0.001 also appeared in blood.

These patients, aged 18 to 65, had recently diagnosed hyperthyroidism lasting under 2 months. There are 17 residues in the CDR3. Germline V CDR1 and CDR2: SNHLY, FYNNEI. J was trimmed by 0 bases and V by 6 bases; bases with no gene match: 7. This clonotype was found many times. The antigen remains undetermined. TCR beta CDR3 region amplification was performed from RNA transcripts. HTBI primers were used for first-round RT-PCR of the TCR CDR3. TCRdb re-called the multiplex PCR reads with MiXCR, one entry per CDR3 protein. Of 350,000 to 450,000 distinct CDR3 sequences in the sample, approximately 15% are singletons; the top ten hold 8% to 13%.

V is TRBV2 and J is TRBJ2-1; 11 bases agree with TRBD2. The sequence was obtained from a woman aged 60 to 75 with Graves' hyperthyroidism. Sample: blood. CDR3 residues: CASRALSGGASYNEQFF. CDR3 DNA: TGTGCCAGCAGAGCGCTTAGCGGGGGGGCCTCCTACAATGAGCAGTTCTTC.